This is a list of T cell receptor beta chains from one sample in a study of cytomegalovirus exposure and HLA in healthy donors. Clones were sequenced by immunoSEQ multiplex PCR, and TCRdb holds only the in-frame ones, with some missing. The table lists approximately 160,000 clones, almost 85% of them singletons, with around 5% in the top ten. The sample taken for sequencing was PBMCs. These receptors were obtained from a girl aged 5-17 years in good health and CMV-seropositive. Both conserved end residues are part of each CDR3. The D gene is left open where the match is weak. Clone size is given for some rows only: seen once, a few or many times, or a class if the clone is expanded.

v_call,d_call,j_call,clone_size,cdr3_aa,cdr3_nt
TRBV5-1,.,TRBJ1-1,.,CASSLGEGTEAFF,TGCGCCAGCAGTTTGGGGGAGGGCACTGAAGCTTTCTTT
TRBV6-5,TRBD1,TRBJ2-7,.,CASSYADRGIYYEQYF,TGTGCCAGCAGTTACGCAGACAGGGGAATTTACTACGAGCAGTACTTC
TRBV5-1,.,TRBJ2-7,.,CASSSAGAAYEQYF,TGCGCCAGCAGCTCGGCGGGCGCAGCCTACGAGCAGTACTTC
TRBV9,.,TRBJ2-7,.,CASSVGAGVSHEQYF,TGTGCCAGCAGCGTAGGGGCAGGGGTTTCCCACGAGCAGTACTTC
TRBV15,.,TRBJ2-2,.,CATRGGPGELFF,TGTGCCACCAGGGGCGGGCCCGGGGAGCTGTTTTTT
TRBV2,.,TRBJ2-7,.,CASSQQGTGYEQYF,TGTGCCAGCAGCCAACAGGGTACCGGCTACGAGCAGTACTTC
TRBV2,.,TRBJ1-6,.,CASLWAGYSPLHF,TGTGCCAGTCTCTGGGCTGGGTACTCACCCCTCCACTTT
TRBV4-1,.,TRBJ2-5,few,CASSQEGVWAGMKTQYF,TGCGCCAGCAGCCAAGAAGGGGTATGGGCAGGGATGAAGACCCAGTACTTC
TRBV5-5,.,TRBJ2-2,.,CASVKGENTGELFF,TGTGCCAGCGTTAAGGGAGAGAACACCGGGGAGCTGTTTTTT
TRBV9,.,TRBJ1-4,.,CASSVGETANEKLFF,TGTGCCAGCAGCGTAGGGGAGACCGCGAATGAAAAACTGTTTTTT
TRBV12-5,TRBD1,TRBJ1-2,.,CASGPLPTGQGIPLYGYTF,TGTGCTAGTGGTCCACTGCCCACGGGACAGGGAATCCCACTCTATGGCTACACCTTC
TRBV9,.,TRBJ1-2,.,CASSAGGRGGGYTF,TGTGCCAGCAGCGCGGGAGGCAGGGGAGGTGGCTACACCTTC
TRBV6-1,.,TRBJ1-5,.,CASQGRARNQPQHF,TGTGCCAGCCAAGGGAGGGCCCGCAATCAGCCCCAGCATTTT
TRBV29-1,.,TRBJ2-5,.,CSVEVFVSVPYQETQYF,TGCAGCGTTGAAGTGTTTGTGAGCGTACCGTACCAAGAGACCCAGTACTTC
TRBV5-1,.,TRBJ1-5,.,CASSLEIWGRSNQPQHF,TGCGCCAGCAGCTTGGAGATATGGGGCAGGAGCAATCAGCCCCAGCATTTT
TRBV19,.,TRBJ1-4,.,CASSIGGQTGKLFF,TGTGCCAGTAGTATAGGAGGCCAGACAGGAAAACTGTTTTTT
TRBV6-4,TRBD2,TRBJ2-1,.,CASSERGGGYNEQFF,TGTGCCAGCAGTGAAAGGGGCGGGGGGTACAATGAGCAGTTCTTC
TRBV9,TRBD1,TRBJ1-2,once,CASSGLGQTNYGYTF,TGTGCCAGCAGCGGATTGGGACAGACAAACTATGGCTACACCTTC
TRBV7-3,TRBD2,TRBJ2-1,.,CASSLTSGGAVEQFF,TGTGCCAGCAGCTTGACTAGCGGGGGGGCGGTTGAGCAGTTCTTC
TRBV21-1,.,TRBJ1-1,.,CASSGPGQPNTEAFF,TGTGCCAGCAGCGGCCCCGGACAGCCGAACACTGAAGCTTTCTTT
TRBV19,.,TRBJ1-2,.,CASSITGSLGPYGYTF,TGTGCCAGTAGTATTACAGGGTCCCTGGGGCCCTATGGCTACACCTTC
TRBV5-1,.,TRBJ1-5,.,CASSRQGGVNQPQHF,TGCGCCAGCAGCCGGCAGGGAGGGGTTAATCAGCCCCAGCATTTT
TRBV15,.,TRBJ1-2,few,CATSSASGAYGYTF,TGTGCCACCAGCAGCGCCTCAGGGGCCTATGGCTACACCTTC
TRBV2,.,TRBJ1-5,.,CASSEVAGNQPQHF,TGTGCCAGCAGTGAAGTGGCAGGGAATCAGCCCCAGCATTTT
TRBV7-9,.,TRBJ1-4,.,CASSLDPRREREKLFF,TGTGCCAGCAGCTTAGATCCCCGCAGGGAAAGAGAAAAACTGTTTTTT
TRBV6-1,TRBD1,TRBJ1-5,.,CASSANDRGSDNQPQHF,TGTGCCAGCAGTGCAAATGACAGGGGAAGTGACAATCAGCCCCAGCATTTT
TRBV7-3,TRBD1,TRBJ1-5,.,CASSQTGASLQHF,TGTGCCAGCAGCCAGACAGGGGCTTCGCTCCAGCATTTT
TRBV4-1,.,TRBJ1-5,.,CASSQFSGDGNQPQHF,TGCGCCAGCAGCCAGTTTTCGGGGGATGGCAATCAGCCCCAGCATTTT
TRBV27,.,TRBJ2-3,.,CASREQGWTDTQYF,TGTGCCAGCCGGGAACAGGGTTGGACAGATACGCAGTATTTT
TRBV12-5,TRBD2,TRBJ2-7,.,CASGGRGEGLAYEQYF,TGTGCTAGTGGTGGCCGGGGGGAGGGCCTCGCTTACGAGCAGTACTTC
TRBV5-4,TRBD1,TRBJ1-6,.,CASSSLGGDNSPLHF,TGTGCCAGCAGCTCGTTAGGGGGCGATAATTCACCCCTCCACTTT
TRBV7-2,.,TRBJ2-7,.,CASSFGLGYEQYF,TGTGCCAGCAGCTTCGGACTCGGGTACGAGCAGTACTTC
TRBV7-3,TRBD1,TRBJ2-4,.,CASSYPYRGDIQYF,TGTGCCAGCAGCTACCCCTACAGGGGGGACATTCAGTACTTC
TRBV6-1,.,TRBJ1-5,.,CASRGEYSNQPQHF,TGTGCCAGCAGAGGGGAATATAGCAATCAGCCCCAGCATTTT
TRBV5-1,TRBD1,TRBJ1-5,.,CASSLWTGYSPQHF,TGCGCCAGCAGCTTGTGGACAGGGTATTCACCCCAGCATTTT
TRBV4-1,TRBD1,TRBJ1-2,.,CASSQAQGAFYPGYTF,TGCGCCAGCAGCCAGGCACAGGGGGCGTTTTACCCTGGCTACACCTTC
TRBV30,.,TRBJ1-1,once,CARTKGGVHGQNTEAFF,TGTGCCAGGACAAAAGGGGGGGTTCATGGACAGAACACTGAAGCTTTCTTT
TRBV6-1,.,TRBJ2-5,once,CASRSGNSDLETQYF,TGTGCCAGCAGAAGTGGCAATAGCGATTTGGAGACCCAGTACTTC
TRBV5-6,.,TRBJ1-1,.,CASSLGSRLNTEAFF,TGTGCCAGCAGCTTAGGGAGCCGGTTGAACACTGAAGCTTTCTTT
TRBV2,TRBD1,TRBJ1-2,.,CASSNRGNYGYTF,TGTGCCAGCAGTAACAGGGGGAACTATGGCTACACCTTC
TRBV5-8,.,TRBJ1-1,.,CASSSRGTWNTEAFF,TGTGCCAGCAGCTCGAGAGGAACCTGGAACACTGAAGCTTTCTTT
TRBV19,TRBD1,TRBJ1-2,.,CASSRTGASNYGYTF,TGTGCCAGTAGCAGGACAGGGGCCAGTAACTATGGCTACACCTTC
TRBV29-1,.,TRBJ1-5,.,CSCRDNINQPQHF,TGCAGCTGCCGGGACAACATCAATCAGCCCCAGCATTTT
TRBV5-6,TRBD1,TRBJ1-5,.,CASSLAGTGAFWGNQPQHF,TGTGCCAGCAGCTTGGCAGGAACAGGGGCGTTCTGGGGCAATCAGCCCCAGCATTTT
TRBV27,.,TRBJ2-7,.,CASSLNSGQGYEQYF,TGTGCCAGCAGTTTAAATTCAGGGCAGGGCTACGAGCAGTACTTC
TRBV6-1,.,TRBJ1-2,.,CASSPLSPPGGYTF,TGTGCCAGCAGTCCCTTATCGCCGCCGGGGGGCTACACCTTC
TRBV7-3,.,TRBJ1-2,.,CASSQGLGGFRGYTF,TGTGCCAGCAGCCAAGGACTAGGGGGTTTTCGTGGCTACACCTTC
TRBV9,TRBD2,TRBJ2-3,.,CASSAGGGTDTQYF,TGTGCCAGCAGCGCGGGGGGAGGCACAGATACGCAGTATTTT
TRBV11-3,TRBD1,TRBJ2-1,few,CASSLGGGQGGSYNEQFF,TGTGCCAGCAGCTTAGGTGGGGGACAGGGTGGGTCCTACAATGAGCAGTTCTTC
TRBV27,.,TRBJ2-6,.,CASSPRDTRSGANVLTF,TGTGCCAGCAGTCCTCGGGACACCCGCTCTGGGGCCAACGTCCTGACTTTC